A single sample is the source of the 21 T cell receptor beta chains below, sequenced in a study of shared clonotypes between healthy human individuals. The method was immunoSEQ multiplex PCR; TCRdb's version includes in-frame clones alone and lacks a portion of them. The sample lists some 2.3 million clones; 85% to 95% were seen once. What was sequenced was naive CD4+ T cells from PBMCs. Subset meaning: CD45RA+ positively selected. The receptors come from a man aged 18-30 years in good health. Some clones in this sample may be carry-over from other donors' samples.

The chain uses TRBV6-5 and TRBJ2-3; 12 bases align to TRBD2. V dropped 8 bases and J dropped 2; count of bases not matched to a gene: 5. The germline CDR1 and CDR2 sequences are MNHEY and SVGAGI. The CDR3 contains 15 residues. CDR3 nucleotides: TGTGCCAGCCACCGGACTAGCGGGAACACAGATACGCAGTATTTT. Protein product: CASHRTSGNTDTQYF.

The V gene is TRBV6-1, the J gene TRBJ2-7; a possible D gene is TRBD2 (5 bases). V gave up 4 bases and J gave up 3 bases, with 19 bases separating them. The V gene's germline CDR1 is MNHNS and CDR2 SASEGT. The CDR3 is made up of 16 amino acids. The CDR3 DNA reads TGTGCCAGCAGTGTGGTCCTTGGTGGAGGAGGCTACGAGCAGTACTTC. Residues: CASSVVLGGGGYEQYF.

The V gene is TRBV28, the J gene TRBJ2-7; 13 nucleotides match TRBD2. The V and J ends lost 6 bases and 7 bases, in that order; junction bases with no gene match: 6. Germline-derived CDR1 and CDR2 are MDHEN and SYDVKM. The CDR3 is 14 amino acids. The CDR3 region is CASSGLAGVEEQYF. In nucleotides, the CDR3 is TGTGCCAGCAGCGGACTAGCGGGAGTTGAAGAGCAGTACTTC. The whole variable domain, remainder taken from reference TRBV28 and TRBJ2-7, is DVKVTQSSRYLVKRTGEKVFLECVQDMDHENMFWYRQDPGLGLRLIYFSYDVKMKEKGDIPEGYSVSREKKERFSLILESASTNQTSMYLCASSGLAGVEEQYFGPGTRLTVT.

The rearrangement uses TRBV28 and TRBJ1-5, with D possibly being TRBD1 (6 bases). V was clipped by 7 bases and J by 1 base, with 20 bases between them. CDR1 and CDR2 from the germline V gene are MDHEN and SYDVKM. The CDR3 consists of 17 residues. CDR3 region: CASNGPGTGWSNQPQHF. In DNA, the CDR3 is TGTGCCAGCAATGGACCGGGTACAGGGTGGAGCAATCAGCCCCAGCATTTT.

CDR3 loop: CASSFTSGRGTDTQYF. Written as DNA, the CDR3 is TGCGCCAGCAGCTTCACTAGCGGGAGGGGCACAGATACGCAGTATTTT. The J gene is TRBJ2-3, the V gene TRBV5-1; TRBD2 matches 13 bases. The V gene's germline CDR1 is SGHRS and CDR2 YFSETQ. Trimming removed 2 bases from V and 1 base from J; junction bases left unmatched: 1. The CDR3 length is 16 residues. The variable domain in full, completed from reference TRBV5-1 and TRBJ2-3, reads KAGVTQTPRYLIKTRGQQVTLSCSPISGHRSVSWYQQTPGQGLQFLFEYFSETQRNKGNFPGRFSGRQFSNSRSEMNVSTLELGDSALYLCASSFTSGRGTDTQYFGPGTRLTVL.

The V call is TRBV25-1, the J call TRBJ2-1, with 8 bases lining up with TRBD1. V dropped 6 bases and J dropped 5; count of bases not matched to a gene: 6. This CDR3 is built from 14 residues. From germline, CDR1 is MGHDK and CDR2 SYGVNS. The CDR3 loop is CASSMTGADNEQFF. For the CDR3, the DNA is TGTGCCAGCAGCATGACAGGGGCGGACAATGAGCAGTTCTTC.

The genes are TRBV5-1 and TRBJ2-7, with 9 bases that match TRBD1. CDR3 size: 14 residues. Germline V gene data show CDR1 as SGHRS and CDR2 as YFSETQ. The junction had 5 bases not matched to a gene; V was cut back by 4 bases and J by 3 bases. The CDR3 spells CASSAPGQGYEQYF. In DNA, the CDR3 is TGCGCCAGCAGCGCCCCGGGACAGGGCTACGAGCAGTACTTC. The full variable domain, in which reference TRBV5-1 and TRBJ2-7 provide the parts outside the CDR3, is KAGVTQTPRYLIKTRGQQVTLSCSPISGHRSVSWYQQTPGQGLQFLFEYFSETQRNKGNFPGRFSGRQFSNSRSEMNVSTLELGDSALYLCASSAPGQGYEQYFGPGTRLTVT.

The genes are TRBV9 and TRBJ1-2; D not resolved. Between the trimmed V and J ends, which lost 0 bases and 4 bases, there was a span of 16 bases. This CDR3 is 16 amino acids long. Germline V gives CDR1 SGDLS, CDR2 YYNGEE. CDR3: CASSVAWAANFYGYTF. The CDR3 DNA is TGTGCCAGCAGCGTAGCTTGGGCAGCGAACTTCTATGGCTACACCTTC.

Note on this clone: This sample also contains other DNA sequences that code for the same CDR3. The rearrangement uses TRBV7-9 and TRBJ2-3; no firm D call. Per the germline V gene, CDR1 is SEHNR and CDR2 is FQNEAQ (reference sequence). V lost 5 bases, J lost 3 bases, and 9 bases lay in between. The CDR3 is made up of 13 amino acids. CDR3 loop: CASSPAGTDTQYF. Written as DNA, the CDR3 is TGTGCCAGCAGCCCAGCCGGGACAGATACGCAGTATTTT.

The V call is TRBV6-6, the J call TRBJ2-7, with D possibly TRBD1 on 5 matching bases. Trimming removed 5 bases from V and 2 bases from J, with 19 bases in between. The CDR3 runs 16 residues. Germline CDR1 reads MNHNY; CDR2 reads SVGAGI (reference sequence). CDR3 bases: TGTGCCAGCAGTCCCGTCCAGGGTTCCATCCCCTACGAGCAGTACTTC. Its translation is CASSPVQGSIPYEQYF.

The chain joins TRBV9 to TRBJ1-2; 8 nucleotides match TRBD1. J was trimmed by 8 bases and V by 0 bases; bases with no gene match: 6. Germline values: CDR1 SGDLS, CDR2 YYNGEE. There are 14 residues in the CDR3. CDR3 loop: CASSVEDRVGGYTF. CDR3 DNA: TGTGCCAGCAGCGTAGAGGACAGGGTGGGAGGCTACACCTTC.

This chain connects TRBV30 to TRBJ1-3; D may be TRBD1 (5 bases). CDR1 and CDR2 from the germline V gene are GTSNPN and SVGIG (reference sequence). This CDR3 comprises 14 residues. With 3 bases removed from V and 1 base from J, the gap between germline ends came to 10 bases. CDR3 nucleotides: TGTGCCTGGAGCCCGACAGCATCTGGAAACACCATATATTTT. Its translation: CAWSPTASGNTIYF. Together with reference TRBV30 and TRBJ1-3, the CDR3 gives the full variable domain: SQTIHQWPATLVQPVGSPLSLECTVEGTSNPNLYWYRQAAGRGLQLLFYSVGIGQISSEVPQNLSASRPQDRQFILSSKKLLLSDSGFYLCAWSPTASGNTIYFGEGSWLTVV.

To note about this clone: Since the CDR3 does not end with the conserved phenylalanine or tryptophan, this likely comes from a read error. It is unclear where the CDR3 begins or ends on the DNA, so no DNA is shown, and the CDR3 is as TCRdb lists it. The rearrangement links TRBV20-1 to TRBJ1-3; the D segment call TRBD1 is taken from the table without a DNA check. Germline V gene lookup returns CDR1 DFQATT and CDR2 SNEGSKA (reference sequence). The CDR3 length equals 9 residues, ends included. The CDR3 sequence: CSARSQGGA.

This clone was observed once. The sample contains more than one DNA sequence encoding this CDR3. The chain links TRBV20-1 to TRBJ1-4; no firm D call. Trimming cost V 4 bases and J 7 bases, with 4 bases left between them. CDR1 and CDR2 (germline): DFQATT, SNEGSKA (reference sequence). CDR3 length: 10 amino acids. The CDR3 nucleotides read TGCAGTGCTATGGGTGAAAAACTGTTTTTT. Residues: CSAMGEKLFF.

V gene TRBV11-3 combines with J gene TRBJ2-3; no firm D call. Deletions cut 1 base from V and 5 bases from J, with 10 bases between. CDR1 and CDR2 (germline): SGHNT, YENEEA. The CDR3 runs to 14 residues. CDR3 sequence: CASSLGPEEDTQYF. The CDR3, as DNA: TGTGCCAGCAGCTTAGGCCCTGAAGAAGATACGCAGTATTTT.

The CDR3 loop reads CASRLGTGAVYEQYF. Written as DNA, the CDR3 is TGTGCCAGCAGATTAGGGACAGGGGCCGTCTACGAGCAGTACTTC. The chain carries TRBV5-4 and TRBJ2-7; 10 bases are a match to TRBD1. The CDR3 is 15 amino acids. The J segment lost 3 bases and the V segment lost 5 bases, leaving 8 bases of the junction unmatched. The germline CDR1 and CDR2 sequences are SGHNT and YYREEE (reference sequence). Full variable domain (remainder filled in from reference TRBV5-4 and TRBJ2-7): ETGVTQSPTHLIKTRGQQVTLRCSSQSGHNTVSWYQQALGQGPQFIFQYYREEENGRGNFPPRFSGLQFPNYSSELNVNALELDDSALYLCASRLGTGAVYEQYFGPGTRLTVT.

The chain employs TRBV10-1 and TRBJ2-7; TRBD1 is a possible D gene (6 bases). Germline CDR1 reads WNHNN; CDR2 reads SYGVQD (reference sequence). CDR3 length equals 15 residues. Trimming took off 1 base at V and 2 bases at J, with 12 bases between the two ends. The CDR3 DNA reads TGCGCCAGCAGTGAGTTCCCCAGGGGAACCTACGAGCAGTACTTC. Residues: CASSEFPRGTYEQYF.

The J gene is TRBJ2-5, the V gene TRBV7-8, with 7 positions matching TRBD2. The germline V gene has CDR1 SGHVS and CDR2 FQNEAQ. Trimming removed 3 bases from V and 11 bases from J; junction bases left unmatched: 15. This CDR3 contains 15 residues. CDR3 sequence: CASSFSSGPVEEQYF. For the CDR3, the DNA is TGTGCCAGCAGCTTTTCTAGCGGTCCGGTGGAGGAGCAGTACTTC.

This rearrangement joins TRBV28 to TRBJ1-1, with TRBD1 identical over 7 bases. CDR1 MDHEN and CDR2 SYDVKM come from the germline V gene. With V trimmed by 7 bases and J by 5 bases, 10 bases remained unmatched. CDR3 size: 14 residues. The CDR3 DNA reads TGTGCCAGCATTCTACCAGGGGGTAGGACTGAAGCTTTCTTT. Protein product: CASILPGGRTEAFF. The whole variable domain, filled in from reference TRBV28 and TRBJ1-1, reads DVKVTQSSRYLVKRTGEKVFLECVQDMDHENMFWYRQDPGLGLRLIYFSYDVKMKEKGDIPEGYSVSREKKERFSLILESASTNQTSMYLCASILPGGRTEAFFGQGTRLTVV.

The rearrangement uses TRBV27 and TRBJ2-3, with D perhaps TRBD2 (6 bases). CDR1 MNHEY and CDR2 SMNVEV come from the germline V gene (reference sequence). This CDR3 spans 17 amino acids. Trimming removed 1 base at V and 2 bases at J, with 16 bases between. The CDR3 protein is CASSLFVTGVLTDTQYF. CDR3 bases: TGTGCCAGCAGTTTATTCGTGACGGGAGTTCTCACAGATACGCAGTATTTT.

This clone was picked up one time. This chain uses TRBV28 with TRBJ2-6, with 8 bases aligning to TRBD1. CDR1 and CDR2 (germline): MDHEN, SYDVKM. J was trimmed by 4 bases and V by 1 base; bases with no gene match: 6. The length of the CDR3 is 17 residues. CDR3 sequence (DNA): TGTGCCAGCAGTTTATTCCAGGGGGCGCGAGGGGCCAACGTCCTGACTTTC. This gives the protein CASSLFQGARGANVLTF.